This TCR beta chain originates from a study of neoadjuvant nivolumab and ipilimumab in lung cancer (dated by TCRdb to 2019 to 2021). Context from the whole study: In the NEOSTAR trial, nivolumab was administered intravenously at 3 mg/kg on days 1, 15 and 29, and the combination arm also received ipilimumab 1 mg/kg on day 1 only. TCR repertoires in pretherapy (baseline) peripheral blood were compared with TCR repertoires in tumors resected at surgery after neoadjuvant immune checkpoint blockade. The primary endpoint of the trial was the rate of major pathologic response (MPR) in the intention-to-treat population of each study arm. Matched pretherapy and resected tumor pairs were analyzed from seven patients, of whom four had been treated with nivolumab and three with nivolumab plus ipilimumab. In the trial, almost 45 patients with operable NSCLC were treated, of whom approximately 23 were randomized to nivolumab monotherapy and around 20 to nivolumab plus ipilimumab.

This clone came up a few times. The antigen it binds to is not known. No base qualities exist here, and no much larger clone lies one base off it. Libraries were built with the immunoSEQ multiplex PCR assay. Per the authors' processing: Repertoires were summarized by richness and clonality, and significantly expanded and contracted clones were identified between pre- and post-therapy samples. In TCRdb, the immuneACCESS table is reduced to in-frame sequences with V and J assigned. These tables do not hold every clone; where another copy was compared, an unresolved V gene accounts for under half, and the others remain unexplained. The D gene and trimming were derived from the DNA, and the V and J assignments and clone size from that table. This sample has about 26,000 clones in its table, and around 80% of those were observed once. In total, the top ten clones hold 6.1% of the sample. The V and J ends are trimmed by 2 bases and 6 bases, leaving 8 bases between them. Sequences KGHSH (CDR1) and LQKENI (CDR2) are obtained from the germline V gene. Its CDR3 holds 12 amino acids, cysteine through phenylalanine. The retained sequence is limited to the CDR3, 36 bases, with the frame set at the first base.

Here is what the overall study found, with its caveats: Resected tumors had greater TCR richness and clonality than tumor-adjacent uninvolved lung, and increases were observed in more dual-therapy-treated tumors. From pretherapy to surgery, tumor T-cell richness and clonality increased in three of three dual-therapy tumors but in only two of four nivolumab-treated tumors. No significant correlation was found between TCR clonality and pathologic tumor regression, and only one major-pathologic-response sample was available for the clonality analysis. TCR sequencing was performed in a small number of samples. Pretherapy blood TCR richness correlated positively with richness in tumors resected after neoadjuvant therapy (Spearman R of about 0.82).

Interpreted using the paper, the time point label stands for: pretherapy, before neoadjuvant immune checkpoint inhibitors. Samples came from the phase 2 randomized NEOSTAR trial, which tested neoadjuvant nivolumab or nivolumab plus ipilimumab followed by surgery in operable NSCLC. The sequencing used peripheral blood, collected before neoadjuvant nivolumab, alone or with ipilimumab. The V and J segments used are TRBV18 and TRBJ2-7; TRBD1 is a possible D gene, resting on 5 matching bases. This receptor was obtained from an adult with non-small cell lung cancer. CDR3 sequence: CASSPFGAEQYF. The DNA reads as follows: TGTGCCAGCTCACCATTTGGGGCCGAGCAGTACTTC.